This TCR beta chain is from a study of T cell responses to AZD1222 COVID-19 vaccine. Study-wide results and limits: Spike-spanning, vaccine-associated CD4 TCRs were dominant at 160-218 and 743-854. There were mostly white British donors and more females than males, and clonal diversity was possibly underestimated. Once two AZD1222 doses were given, Spike-specific TCR breadth and depth went up.

CDR1 is SEHNR, CDR2 FQNEAQ, per germline (reference sequence). Unmatched junction bases numbered 6, after V lost 5 bases and J lost 1 base. This CDR3 is 16 amino acids long. As for this clone: What it binds is unknown.

Data came from immunoSEQ multiplex PCR; TCRdb stores just in-frame clones and leaves some out. Of about 97,000 clones listed, around nine tenths are singletons. The TCR originated in an adult in good health. The material sequenced was peripheral blood, taken on day 0 of AZD1222 vaccination. The gene calls are TRBV7-9 and TRBJ2-1, with TRBD1 matching over 9 bases. CDR3: CASSGQGIRSYNEQFF. In nucleotides, the CDR3 is TGTGCCAGCAGCGGACAGGGGATTCGGTCCTACAATGAGCAGTTCTTC.